One TCR beta chain is described in this entry. Its antigen is unknown. The record has no base qualities; no much larger clone is one base away. The data stem from a study of blood T cell repertoires in COVID-19 (dated by TCRdb to the early 2020s). Regarding the complete study: Collaborator samples came from the United States, Italy and Spain and covered acute and convalescent phases of COVID-19. The sample metadata nearly always contained a de-identified subject ID, COVID-19 status, age in years and sex. The repertoires were released in a freely available public database meant as a resource for research on the immune response to SARS-CoV-2. Deeply sampled blood TCRbeta repertoires from subjects exposed to, actively infected with, or recovered from COVID-19 were included in the dataset. The prospective study material was composed of cDNA or gDNA derived from T cells, B-cell-depleted T cells, or PBMCs. Samples came from the ongoing ImmuneRACE study (first 160 participants) plus 1,254 subjects from 6 global collaborators. Where available, HLA class I and class II types were taken from metadata supplied by the sample provider and were not determined by assay-based typing.

The paper as a whole reports these results and caveats: Clinical and demographic metadata were provided uncurated, with the amount varying by source and participant.

TCRbeta CDR3 regions were amplified from genomic DNA by means of the immunoSEQ Assay, a bias-controlled multiplex PCR. As for the authors' bioinformatics: The number of nucleated cells in each sample was estimated from the amplification of reference gene primers within the assay. To quantify the absolute abundance of each unique TCRbeta CDR3 rearrangement, sequence reads were collapsed and filtered. For each sample, productive Simpson clonality was calculated by taking the square root of Simpson's diversity index across productive rearrangements. TCRdb retrieved this table from immuneACCESS and kept in-frame rearrangements only. Not all clones are present; in checked studies, unresolved V genes account for under half, and no reason is known for the remainder. From that table come the V and J calls and clone size; the DNA was used to work out D and trimming. The sample table shows 90,000 to 120,000 clones, and approximately 90% are seen once. The top ten hold 1% to 1.5% of the sample.

Collaborating institutions collected whole blood in K2EDTA tubes following their own protocols. For TCRbeta analysis, collaborator samples were shipped as frozen whole blood, as isolated PBMCs, or as DNA extracted from either sample type. The origin of this receptor is a woman in her 30s with acute or convalescent COVID-19. Sequencing used peripheral blood.

In nucleotide form, the sequence is TGTGCCAGCAGTTACTCGTCGGTAGATACGCAGTATTTT. Its product reads: CASSYSSVDTQYF. Recombination connected TRBV6-2 or TRBV6-3 to TRBJ2-3, with the D gene uncertain. CDR1 and CDR2, looked up from the germline V gene, are MNHEY and SVGEGT. Trimming removed 0 bases from V and 5 bases from J, leaving 6 bases between the germline ends. Measured from the cysteine to the phenylalanine, the CDR3 is 13 residues long. Left in the record is the CDR3 DNA by itself, 39 bases read in frame from the first base.